The T cell receptor (beta chain) described here comes from a study of T cell changes during pregnancy in multiple sclerosis. Sequencing used immunoSEQ multiplex PCR; TCRdb keeps in-frame clones, though not all of them. The repertoire holds tens of thousands of clones, with approximately 90% as singletons. V lost 4 bases and J lost 0; bases outside the gene matches: 0. Germline loops: CDR1 MNHNS, CDR2 SASEGT. CDR3 size: 14 residues. The material sequenced was peripheral blood, taken before pregnancy. The sequence derives from a female donor with multiple sclerosis, enrolled in a pregnancy study. The genes are TRBV6-1 and TRBJ1-5, with 7 bases that match TRBD1. The CDR3 bases are TGTGCCAGCAGTGGGGACAGTAGCAATCAGCCCCAGCATTTT. Encoded protein: CASSGDSSNQPQHF.